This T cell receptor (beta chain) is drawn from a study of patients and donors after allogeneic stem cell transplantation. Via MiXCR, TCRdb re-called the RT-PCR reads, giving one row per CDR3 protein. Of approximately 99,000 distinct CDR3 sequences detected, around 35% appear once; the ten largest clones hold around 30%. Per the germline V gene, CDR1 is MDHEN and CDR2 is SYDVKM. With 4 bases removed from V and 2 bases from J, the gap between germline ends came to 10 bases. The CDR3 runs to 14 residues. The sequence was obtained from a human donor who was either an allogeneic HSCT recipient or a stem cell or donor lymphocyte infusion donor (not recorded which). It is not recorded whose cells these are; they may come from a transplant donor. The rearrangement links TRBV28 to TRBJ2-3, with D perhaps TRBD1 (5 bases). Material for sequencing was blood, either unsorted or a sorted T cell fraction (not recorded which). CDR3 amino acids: CASSSQGLTDTQYF. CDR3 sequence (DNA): TGTGCCAGCAGTTCCCAGGGTCTCACAGATACGCAGTATTTT.